These 7 T cell receptor beta chains were all obtained from the same sample, sequenced in a study of CD8 T cells in Susac syndrome. With random hexamers, reverse transcription was performed on roughly 0.5 to 1 ug of RNA. TCRdb recomputed calls from the immunoSEQ multiplex PCR reads with MiXCR, one row per CDR3 protein. The top ten hold over 0.35% of the sample, which has roughly 110,000 distinct CDR3 sequences, roughly 94% seen once. Material for sequencing was CD8+ T cells from PBMCs. The receptors originated from a human donor with Susac syndrome.

The rearrangement uses TRBV7-9 and TRBJ2-1, with 10 nucleotides matching TRBD1. Losses at the gene ends were 6 bases for V and 3 bases for J; bases not matched to a gene: 5. The CDR3 contains 15 residues. Germline values: CDR1 SEHNR, CDR2 FQNEAQ (reference sequence). The CDR3 is CASSWGQGFYNEQFF. In nucleotides, the CDR3 is TGTGCCAGCAGTTGGGGACAGGGGTTCTACAATGAGCAGTTCTTC.

The chain uses TRBV7-9 and TRBJ2-5; no clear D. The CDR3 consists of 9 residues. V lost 10 bases and J 5 bases, leaving 5 bases between the germline ends. Germline CDR1 is SEHNR and CDR2 is FQNEAQ (reference sequence). The CDR3 reads CAIGETQYF. The CDR3, as DNA: TGTGCCATCGGGGAGACCCAGTACTTC.

The CDR3: CASSLLAGGPREQYF. CDR3 bases: TGTGCCAGCAGCTTACTAGCGGGGGGGCCGCGCGAGCAGTACTTC. J is TRBJ2-7 and V is TRBV7-2, with 12 bases aligning to TRBD2. The germline gives CDR1 SGHTA, CDR2 FQGNSA. The V gene end was trimmed by 2 bases and the J gene end by 6 bases; junction bases not matched to a gene: 5. The CDR3 consists of 15 residues.

The V gene is TRBV6-6, the J gene TRBJ2-1; D remains ambiguous. This CDR3 has 16 amino acids. CDR1 is MNHNY, CDR2 SVGAGI, per germline (reference sequence). The V end lost 0 bases, the J end lost 4 bases, and 13 bases lay between the germline ends. The CDR3 here is CASSYSGPTDYNEQFF. DNA for the CDR3: TGTGCCAGCAGTTACTCTGGGCCAACAGATTACAATGAGCAGTTCTTC.

V is TRBV20-1 and J is TRBJ2-1, with 8 bases aligning to TRBD2. Germline CDR1 reads DFQATT; CDR2 reads SNEGSKA (reference sequence). J lost 2 bases, V lost 1 base, and 7 bases had no gene match. CDR3 length equals 16 residues. Here the CDR3 DNA reads TGCAGTGCTAGAGCCCCGCCGGGACTAGCCTACAATGAGCAGTTCTTC. Its translation: CSARAPPGLAYNEQFF.

The chain carries TRBV14 and TRBJ2-1; the D gene could be TRBD1 or TRBD2 (6 bases each). The V and J ends lost 5 bases and 10 bases respectively, with 15 bases between them. The CDR3 has 13 residues. Germline CDR1 is SGHDN and CDR2 is FVKESK. DNA of the CDR3: TGTGCCAGCAGCTCGCGGGACACAGAAGAGCAGTTCTTC. Amino acids: CASSSRDTEEQFF.

CDR3 protein: CASSKDNMNTEAFF. The CDR3 nucleotides are TGTGCCAGCAGTAAGGACAACATGAACACTGAAGCTTTCTTT. The chain carries TRBV6-6 and TRBJ1-1; maybe TRBD1 (5 bases). CDR1 MNHNY and CDR2 SVGAGI come from the germline V gene (reference sequence). The V gene lost 5 bases and the J gene lost 0 bases, with 10 bases spanning the gap. The CDR3 runs 14 residues.